Listed below are T cell receptor beta chains from one sample, sequenced in a study of blood T cell repertoires in COVID-19. TCRdb keeps only in-frame clones here, not all; method: immunoSEQ multiplex PCR. The table records some 140,000 clones, almost 85% of them present only once. Sequencing used PBMCs or T cells enriched from blood (not recorded which). All receptors derive from a man between 40 and 49 years old with acute COVID-19. Both conserved end residues are part of each CDR3.

>TRBV5-6|TRBJ2-3
CASSLAFLAGVDTQYF
>TRBV5-1|TRBJ2-7
CASSPGGASYEQYF
>TRBV2|TRBJ2-2
CASSPRRDTGELFF
>TRBV7-2|TRBJ2-3
CASSLAAGGQADTQYF
>TRBV10-3|TRBJ1-1
CAIRPGQGNTEAFF
>TRBV6-1|TRBJ2-7
CASSEGPAGFDEQYF
>TRBV28|TRBJ1-1
CASSRADVGEAFF
>TRBV7-6|TRBJ2-7
CASSLEASANYEQYF
>TRBV2|TRBJ1-6
CASSEAPSPLHF
>TRBV4-1|TRBJ1-1
CASSQVWTGFDTEAFF
>TRBV7-8|TRBJ1-1
CASSPLNLQGMNTEAFF
>TRBV5-1|TRBJ1-4
CASSLGGQYEKLFF
>TRBV4-3|TRBJ2-7
CASSQDSNTKSYEQYF
>TRBV29-1|TRBJ1-1
CSVRDRARGTEAFF
>TRBV5-1|TRBJ2-7
CASSRRAGYEQYF
>TRBV5-4|TRBJ1-2
CASRGQPGAAYGYTF
>TRBV25-1|TRBJ1-6
CASSVGGVSNSPLHF
>TRBV11-3|TRBJ2-1
CASSLGVSGLKFF
>TRBV9|TRBJ2-5
CASSLSSGLEMETQYF
>TRBV29-1|TRBJ2-2
CSVTSGGTGELFF
>TRBV28|TRBJ1-3
CASSLWGLLEGNTIYF
>TRBV13|TRBJ2-7
CASSGDSSYEQYF
>TRBV11-2|TRBJ1-1
CASSLSGGTEAFF
>TRBV19|TRBJ2-7
CASSILAGYSYEQYF
>TRBV9|TRBJ2-1
CASSVAQGPHNEQFF
>TRBV10-3|TRBJ1-2
CAISDTGQGAQMGGYTF
>TRBV30|TRBJ1-2
CAWSRDRAITGYGYTF
>TRBV24-1|TRBJ2-3
CATSDLRQGTDTQYF
>TRBV6-5|TRBJ2-7
CASSRGGGSYEQYF
>TRBV28|TRBJ1-1
CASSLGTGTAEGAFF
>TRBV10-2|TRBJ2-1
CASSVSLPSYNEQFF
>TRBV9|TRBJ2-7
CASSSNRGPSYEQYF
>TRBV29-1|TRBJ2-1
CSVERTSGSSSYNEQFF
>TRBV4-3|TRBJ1-1
CASSQEAGREAFF
>TRBV6-5|TRBJ2-2
CATPKETGELFF
>TRBV19|TRBJ1-5
CASSIDLLGTSSNQPQHF
>TRBV7-9|TRBJ2-7
CASSLGQGIYEQYF
>TRBV29-1|TRBJ2-3
CSVAVGSEDTQYF
>TRBV4-3|TRBJ2-1
CASSQVVRGEGYNEQFF
>TRBV19|TRBJ1-3
CASSLQGDPGNTIYF
>TRBV5-4|TRBJ1-4
CASSSRLGDEEKLFF
>TRBV4-3|TRBJ1-2
CASSQEGGGYYGYTF